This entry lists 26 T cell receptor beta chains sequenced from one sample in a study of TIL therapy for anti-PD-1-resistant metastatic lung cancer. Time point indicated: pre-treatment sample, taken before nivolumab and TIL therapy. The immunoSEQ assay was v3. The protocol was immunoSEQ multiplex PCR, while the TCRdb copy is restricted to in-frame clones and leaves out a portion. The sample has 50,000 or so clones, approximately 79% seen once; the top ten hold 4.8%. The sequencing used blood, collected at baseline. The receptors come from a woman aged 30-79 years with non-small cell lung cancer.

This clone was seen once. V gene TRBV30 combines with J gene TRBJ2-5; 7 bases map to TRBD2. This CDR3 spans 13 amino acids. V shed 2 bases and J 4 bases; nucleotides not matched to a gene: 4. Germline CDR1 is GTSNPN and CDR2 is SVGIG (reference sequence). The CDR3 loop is CAWSRTGGETQYF. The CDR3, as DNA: TGTGCCTGGAGTCGGACGGGGGGAGAGACCCAGTACTTC.

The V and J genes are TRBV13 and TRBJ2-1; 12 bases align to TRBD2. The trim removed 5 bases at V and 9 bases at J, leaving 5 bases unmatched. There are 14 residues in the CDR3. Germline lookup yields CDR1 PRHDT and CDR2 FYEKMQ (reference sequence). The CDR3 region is CASSLLAGGGEQFF. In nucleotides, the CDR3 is TGTGCCAGCAGCCTCCTAGCGGGGGGGGGTGAGCAGTTCTTC.

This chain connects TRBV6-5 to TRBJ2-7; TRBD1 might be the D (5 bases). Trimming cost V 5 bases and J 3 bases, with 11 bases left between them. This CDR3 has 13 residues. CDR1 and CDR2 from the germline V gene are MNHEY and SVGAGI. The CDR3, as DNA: TGTGCCAGCAGTCTATTTGACAGCTACGAGCAGTACTTC. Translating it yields CASSLFDSYEQYF.

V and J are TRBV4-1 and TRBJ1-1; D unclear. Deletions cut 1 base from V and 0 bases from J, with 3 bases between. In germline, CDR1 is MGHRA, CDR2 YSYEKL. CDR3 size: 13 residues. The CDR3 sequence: CASSQVLNTEAFF. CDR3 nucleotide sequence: TGCGCCAGCAGCCAAGTGTTGAACACTGAAGCTTTCTTT.

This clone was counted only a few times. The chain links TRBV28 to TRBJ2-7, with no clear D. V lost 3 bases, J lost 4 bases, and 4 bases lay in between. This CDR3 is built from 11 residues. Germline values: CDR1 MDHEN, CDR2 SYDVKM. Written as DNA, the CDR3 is TGTGCCAGCAGTTTGGCTTACGAGCAGTACTTC. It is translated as CASSLAYEQYF.

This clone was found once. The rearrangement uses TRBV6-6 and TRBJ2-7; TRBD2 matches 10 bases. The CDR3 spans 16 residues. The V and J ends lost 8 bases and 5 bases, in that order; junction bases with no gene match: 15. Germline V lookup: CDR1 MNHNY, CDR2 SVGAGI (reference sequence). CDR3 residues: CASALREGLALHEQYF. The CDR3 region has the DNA TGTGCCAGCGCCCTTAGGGAGGGACTAGCGTTGCACGAGCAGTACTTC.

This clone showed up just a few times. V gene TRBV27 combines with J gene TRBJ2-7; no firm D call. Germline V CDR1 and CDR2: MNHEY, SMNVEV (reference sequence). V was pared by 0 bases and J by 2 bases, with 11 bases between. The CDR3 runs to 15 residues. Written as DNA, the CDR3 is TGTGCCAGCAGTTTATCTAGGGAAATCACCTACGAGCAGTACTTC. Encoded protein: CASSLSREITYEQYF.

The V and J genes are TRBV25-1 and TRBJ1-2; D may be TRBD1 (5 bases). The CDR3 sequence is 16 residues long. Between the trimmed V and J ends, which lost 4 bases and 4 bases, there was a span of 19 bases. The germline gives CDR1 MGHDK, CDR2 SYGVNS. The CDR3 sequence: CASSAPTRQGSYGYTF. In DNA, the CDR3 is TGTGCCAGCAGTGCTCCGACTAGGCAGGGCAGCTATGGCTACACCTTC.

CDR3 nucleotides: TGTGCCAGCAGCCCCCTTCTTCAAGAGACCCAGTACTTC. Its protein is CASSPLLQETQYF. This chain uses TRBV7-6 with TRBJ2-5; D is uncertain. The CDR3 is made up of 13 amino acids. Germline CDR1 and CDR2: SGHVS and FNYEAQ. Trimming removed 5 bases at V and 2 bases at J, with 9 bases between.

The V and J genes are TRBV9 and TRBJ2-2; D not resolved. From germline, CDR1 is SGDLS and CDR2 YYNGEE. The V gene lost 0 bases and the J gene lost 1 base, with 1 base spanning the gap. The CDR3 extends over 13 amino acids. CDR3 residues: CASSVGNTGELFF. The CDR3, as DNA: TGTGCCAGCAGCGTAGGGAACACCGGGGAGCTGTTTTTT.

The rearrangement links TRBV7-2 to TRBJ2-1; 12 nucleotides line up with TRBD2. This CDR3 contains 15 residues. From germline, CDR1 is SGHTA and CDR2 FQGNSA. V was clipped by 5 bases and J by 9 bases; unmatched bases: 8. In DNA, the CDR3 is TGTGCCAGCAGCAGGGGGACTAGCGGGTCGTTTGAGCAGTTCTTC. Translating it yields CASSRGTSGSFEQFF.

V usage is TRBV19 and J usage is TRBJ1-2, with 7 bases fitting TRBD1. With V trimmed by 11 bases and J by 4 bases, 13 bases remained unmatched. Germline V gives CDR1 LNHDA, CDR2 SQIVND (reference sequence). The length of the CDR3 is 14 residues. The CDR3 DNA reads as TGTGCCTCTAATCCACAGGGGCCGGGCTATGGCTACACCTTC. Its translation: CASNPQGPGYGYTF.

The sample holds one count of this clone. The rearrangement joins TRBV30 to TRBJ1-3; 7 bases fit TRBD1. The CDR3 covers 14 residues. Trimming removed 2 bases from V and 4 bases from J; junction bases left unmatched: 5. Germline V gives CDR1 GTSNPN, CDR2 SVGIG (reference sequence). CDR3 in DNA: TGTGCCTGGAGTCGGACAGGTTCAGGAAACACCATATATTTT. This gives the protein CAWSRTGSGNTIYF.

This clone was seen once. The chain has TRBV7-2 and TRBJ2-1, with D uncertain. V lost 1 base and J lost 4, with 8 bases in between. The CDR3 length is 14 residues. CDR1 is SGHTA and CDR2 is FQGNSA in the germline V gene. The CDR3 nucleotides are TGTGCCAGCAGCTTAGGGGATACGTACAATGAGCAGTTCTTC. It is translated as CASSLGDTYNEQFF.

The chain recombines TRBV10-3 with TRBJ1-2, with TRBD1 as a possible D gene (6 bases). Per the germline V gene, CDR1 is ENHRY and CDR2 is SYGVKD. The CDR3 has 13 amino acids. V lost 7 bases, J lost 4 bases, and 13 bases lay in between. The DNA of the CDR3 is TGTGCCATCAAGAGGGGGGAAGGCTATGGCTACACCTTC. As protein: CAIKRGEGYGYTF.

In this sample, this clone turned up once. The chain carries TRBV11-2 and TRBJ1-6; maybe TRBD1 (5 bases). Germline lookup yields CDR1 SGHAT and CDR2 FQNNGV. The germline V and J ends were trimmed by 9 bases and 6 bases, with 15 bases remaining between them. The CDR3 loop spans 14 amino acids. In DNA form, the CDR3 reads TGTGCCAGTGCGGACACGGCAAGTAATTCACCCCTCCACTTT. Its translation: CASADTASNSPLHF. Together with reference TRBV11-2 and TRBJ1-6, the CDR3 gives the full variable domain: EAGVAQSPRYKIIEKRQSVAFWCNPISGHATLYWYQQILGQGPKLLIQFQNNGVVDDSQLPKDRFSAERLKGVDSTLKIQPAKLEDSAVYLCASADTASNSPLHFGNGTRLTVT.

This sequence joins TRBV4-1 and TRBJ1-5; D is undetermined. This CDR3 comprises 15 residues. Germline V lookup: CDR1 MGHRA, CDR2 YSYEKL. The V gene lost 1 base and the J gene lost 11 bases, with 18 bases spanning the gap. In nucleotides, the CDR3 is TGCGCCAGCAGCCAAGTGAGGACTCACTATGACGCCCAGCATTTT. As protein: CASSQVRTHYDAQHF.

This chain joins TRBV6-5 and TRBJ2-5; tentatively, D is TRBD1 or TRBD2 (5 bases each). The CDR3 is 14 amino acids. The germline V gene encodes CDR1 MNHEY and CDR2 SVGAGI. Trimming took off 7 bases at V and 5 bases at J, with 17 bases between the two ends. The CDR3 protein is CASISAGTAETQYF. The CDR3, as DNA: TGTGCCAGCATCTCGGCCGGGACGGCGGAGACCCAGTACTTC.

The CDR3 nucleotides read TGCAGTGCTAGGTCGAACTACGAGCAGTACTTC. This encodes CSARSNYEQYF. The rearrangement joins TRBV20-1 to TRBJ2-7; D is undetermined. Trimming took 3 bases from V and 3 from J, leaving 6 bases between them. CDR3 length: 11 residues. Germline CDR1 and CDR2: DFQATT and SNEGSKA (reference sequence).

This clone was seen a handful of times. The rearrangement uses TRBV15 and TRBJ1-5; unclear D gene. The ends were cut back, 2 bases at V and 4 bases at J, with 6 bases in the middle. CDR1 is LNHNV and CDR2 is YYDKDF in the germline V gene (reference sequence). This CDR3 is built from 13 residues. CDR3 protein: CATSRTDNQPQHF. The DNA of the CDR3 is TGTGCCACCAGCAGAACAGATAATCAGCCCCAGCATTTT.

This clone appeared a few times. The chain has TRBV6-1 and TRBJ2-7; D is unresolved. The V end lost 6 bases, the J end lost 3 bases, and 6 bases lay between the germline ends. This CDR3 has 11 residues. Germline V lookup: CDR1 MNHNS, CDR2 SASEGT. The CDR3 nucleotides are TGTGCCAGCAGCAGCCTCTACGAGCAGTACTTC. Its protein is CASSSLYEQYF.

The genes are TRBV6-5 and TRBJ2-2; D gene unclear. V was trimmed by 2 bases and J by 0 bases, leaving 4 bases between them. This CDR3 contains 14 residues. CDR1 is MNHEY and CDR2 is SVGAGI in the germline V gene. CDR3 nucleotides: TGTGCCAGCAGTTACGGTGCGAACACCGGGGAGCTGTTTTTT. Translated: CASSYGANTGELFF.

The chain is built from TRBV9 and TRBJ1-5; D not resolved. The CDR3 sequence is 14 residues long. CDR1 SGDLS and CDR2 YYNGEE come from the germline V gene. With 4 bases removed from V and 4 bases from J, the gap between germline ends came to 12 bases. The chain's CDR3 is CASSPRWTNQPQHF. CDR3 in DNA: TGTGCCAGCAGCCCCCGTTGGACTAATCAGCCCCAGCATTTT.

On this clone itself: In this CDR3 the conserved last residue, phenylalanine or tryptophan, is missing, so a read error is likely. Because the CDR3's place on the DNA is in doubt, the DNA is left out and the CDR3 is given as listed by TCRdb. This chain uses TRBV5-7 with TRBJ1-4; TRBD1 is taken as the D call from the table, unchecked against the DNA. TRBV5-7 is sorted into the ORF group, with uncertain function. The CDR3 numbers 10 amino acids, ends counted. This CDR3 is CASSLITGVD.

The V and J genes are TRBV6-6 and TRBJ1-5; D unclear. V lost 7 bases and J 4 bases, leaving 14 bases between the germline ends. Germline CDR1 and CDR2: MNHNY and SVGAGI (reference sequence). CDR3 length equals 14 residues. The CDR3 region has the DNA TGTGCCAGCAATCCTATGACACTAAATCAGCCCCAGCATTTT. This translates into CASNPMTLNQPQHF.

The DNA of the CDR3 is TGTGCCAGCTCACCTACTTCCCTGACTAGCGGGGTCTCCTACGAGCAGTACTTC. Residues: CASSPTSLTSGVSYEQYF. The J gene is TRBJ2-7, the V gene TRBV18, with TRBD2 matching over 11 bases. The germline V gene encodes CDR1 KGHSH and CDR2 LQKENI. The CDR3 consists of 18 residues. The V segment lost 3 bases and the J segment 0 bases; nucleotides outside the gene matches: 10.